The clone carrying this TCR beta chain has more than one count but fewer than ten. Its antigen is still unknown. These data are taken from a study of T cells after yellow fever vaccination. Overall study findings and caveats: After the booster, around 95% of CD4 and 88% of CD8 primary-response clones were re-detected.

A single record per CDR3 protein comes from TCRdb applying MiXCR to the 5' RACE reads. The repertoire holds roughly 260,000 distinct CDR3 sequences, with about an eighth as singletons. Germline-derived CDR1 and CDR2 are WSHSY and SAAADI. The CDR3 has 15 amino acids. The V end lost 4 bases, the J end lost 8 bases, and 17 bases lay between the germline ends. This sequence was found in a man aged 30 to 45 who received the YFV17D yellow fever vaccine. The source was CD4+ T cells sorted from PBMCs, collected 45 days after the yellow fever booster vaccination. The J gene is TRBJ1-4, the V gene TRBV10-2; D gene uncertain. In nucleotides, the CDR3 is TGCGCCAGCAGTGGAGCGTCCTTTCCAGGAGAAAAACTGTTTTTT. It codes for CASSGASFPGEKLFF.